This entry concerns a single T cell receptor (beta chain). Its target is not known. The germline gives CDR1 SGHKS, CDR2 YYEKEE (reference sequence). V shed 6 bases and J shed 3 bases, with 19 bases lying between them. The CDR3 runs 17 residues. The record originates from a study of cytomegalovirus exposure and HLA in healthy donors. General observations from the study: Rarity marked most TCR sequences, yet some public TCRs occurred in many donors. A later examination showed that TCR association rates differed by HLA locus, with DRB1 most and HLA-C fewest. Fewer than 200 TCR beta chains were listed as cytomegalovirus-associated.

13 Jbeta primers and 60 Vbeta primers were used for the PCR. The table came from immunoSEQ multiplex PCR; TCRdb's copy has only in-frame clones and leaves some out. The data contain some 130,000 clones, over 60% of them seen just once; the ten biggest clones take up just over 1%. This TCR derives from a human donor in good health. Specimen: PBMCs. The chain is built from TRBV5-5 and TRBJ2-6, with D hard to call. The CDR3 nucleotides are TGTGCCAGCAATAGAATCTCGGGTCTGGGTGGGGCCAACGTCCTGACTTTC. Translating gives CASNRISGLGGANVLTF.